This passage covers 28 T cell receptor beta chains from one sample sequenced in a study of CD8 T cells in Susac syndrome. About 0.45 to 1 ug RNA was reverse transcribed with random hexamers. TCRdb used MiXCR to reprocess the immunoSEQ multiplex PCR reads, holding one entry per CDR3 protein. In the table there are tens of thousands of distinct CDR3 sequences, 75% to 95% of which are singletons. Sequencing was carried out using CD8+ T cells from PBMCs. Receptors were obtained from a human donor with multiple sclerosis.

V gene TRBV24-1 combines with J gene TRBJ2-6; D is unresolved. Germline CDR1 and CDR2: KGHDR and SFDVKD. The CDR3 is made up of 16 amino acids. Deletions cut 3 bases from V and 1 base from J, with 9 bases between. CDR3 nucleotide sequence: TGTGCCACCAGTGATACGTATGGGTCTGGGGCCAACGTCCTGACTTTC. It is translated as CATSDTYGSGANVLTF.

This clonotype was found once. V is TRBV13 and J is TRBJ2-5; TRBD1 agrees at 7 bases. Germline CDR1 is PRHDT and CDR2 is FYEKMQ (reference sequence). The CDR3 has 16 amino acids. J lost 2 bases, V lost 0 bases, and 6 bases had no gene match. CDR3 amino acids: CASSLGRDRIQETQYF. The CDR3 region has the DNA TGTGCCAGCAGCTTAGGCCGGGACAGAATTCAAGAGACCCAGTACTTC.

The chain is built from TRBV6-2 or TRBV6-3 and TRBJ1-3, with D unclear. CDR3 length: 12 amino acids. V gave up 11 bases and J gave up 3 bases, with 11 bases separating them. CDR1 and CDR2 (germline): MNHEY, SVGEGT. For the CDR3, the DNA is TGTGCCTGCCAGGATCATGGAAACACCATATATTTT. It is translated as CACQDHGNTIYF.

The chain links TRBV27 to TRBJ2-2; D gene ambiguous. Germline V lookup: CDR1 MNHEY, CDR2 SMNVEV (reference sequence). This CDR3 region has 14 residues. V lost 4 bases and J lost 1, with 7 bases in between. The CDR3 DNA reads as TGTGCCAGCAGTTGGGGTCTGAACACCGGGGAGCTGTTTTTT. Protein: CASSWGLNTGELFF.

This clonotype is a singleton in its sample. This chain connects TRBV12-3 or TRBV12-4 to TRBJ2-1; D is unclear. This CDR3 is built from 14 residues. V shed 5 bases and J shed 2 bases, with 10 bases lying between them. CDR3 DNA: TGTGCCAGCAGTAGCTCTGGAGCCTACAATGAGCAGTTCTTC. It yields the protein CASSSSGAYNEQFF.

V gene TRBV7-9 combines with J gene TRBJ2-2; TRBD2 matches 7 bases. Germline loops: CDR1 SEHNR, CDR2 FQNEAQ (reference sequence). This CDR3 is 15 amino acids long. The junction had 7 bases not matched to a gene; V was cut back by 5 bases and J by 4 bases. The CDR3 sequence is CASSVGGGGTGELFF. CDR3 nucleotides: TGTGCCAGCAGCGTCGGCGGGGGTGGCACCGGGGAGCTGTTTTTT.

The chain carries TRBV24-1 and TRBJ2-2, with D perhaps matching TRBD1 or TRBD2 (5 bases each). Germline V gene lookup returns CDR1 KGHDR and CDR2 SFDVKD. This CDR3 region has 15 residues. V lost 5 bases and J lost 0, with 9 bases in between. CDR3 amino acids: CATSGGPANTGELFF. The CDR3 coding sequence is TGTGCCACCAGTGGGGGACCGGCGAACACCGGGGAGCTGTTTTTT.

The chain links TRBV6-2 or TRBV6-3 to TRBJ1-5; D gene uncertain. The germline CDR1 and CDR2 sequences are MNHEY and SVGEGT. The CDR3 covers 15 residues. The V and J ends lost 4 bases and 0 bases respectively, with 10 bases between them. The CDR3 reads CASSLRGSSNQPQHF. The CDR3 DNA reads TGTGCCAGCAGTTTACGGGGAAGTAGCAATCAGCCCCAGCATTTT.

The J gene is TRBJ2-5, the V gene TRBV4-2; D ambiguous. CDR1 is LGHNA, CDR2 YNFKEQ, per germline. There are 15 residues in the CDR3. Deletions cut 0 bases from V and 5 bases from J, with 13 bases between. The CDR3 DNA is TGTGCCAGCAGCCAAGATGTCAGCCTTGGGGAGACCCAGTACTTC. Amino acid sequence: CASSQDVSLGETQYF.

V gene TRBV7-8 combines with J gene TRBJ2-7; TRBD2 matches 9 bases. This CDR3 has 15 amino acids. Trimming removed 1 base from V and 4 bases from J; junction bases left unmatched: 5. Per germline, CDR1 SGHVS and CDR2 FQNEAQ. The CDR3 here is CASSLGSGRKYEQYF. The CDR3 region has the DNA TGTGCCAGCAGCTTAGGAAGCGGGAGGAAGTACGAGCAGTACTTC.

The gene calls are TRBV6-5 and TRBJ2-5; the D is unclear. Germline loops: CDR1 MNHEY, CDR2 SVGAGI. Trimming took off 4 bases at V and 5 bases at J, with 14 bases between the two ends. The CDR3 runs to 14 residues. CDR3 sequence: CASSSVGSDETQYF. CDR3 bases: TGTGCCAGCAGTTCTGTGGGTTCGGACGAGACCCAGTACTTC.

As DNA, the CDR3 is TGTGCCAGCAGCGTAGACGACCCCCAGCCCCAGCATTTT. Its protein is CASSVDDPQPQHF. The J gene is TRBJ1-5, the V gene TRBV9; D is ambiguous. Trimming removed 0 bases from V and 7 bases from J, with 8 bases in between. Germline CDR1 and CDR2: SGDLS and YYNGEE. This CDR3 is built from 13 residues.

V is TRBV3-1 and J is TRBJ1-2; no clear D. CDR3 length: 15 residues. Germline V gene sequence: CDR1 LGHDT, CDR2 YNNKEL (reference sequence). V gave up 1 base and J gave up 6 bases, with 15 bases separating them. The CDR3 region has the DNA TGTGCCAGCAGCCAAGGGAGTGAGGAGTTACATGGCTACACCTTC. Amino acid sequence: CASSQGSEELHGYTF.

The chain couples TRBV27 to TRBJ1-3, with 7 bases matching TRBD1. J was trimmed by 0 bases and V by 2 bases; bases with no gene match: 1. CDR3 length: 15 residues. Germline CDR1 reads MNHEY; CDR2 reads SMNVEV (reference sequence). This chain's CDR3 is CASSLRGPSGNTIYF. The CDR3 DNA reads TGTGCCAGCAGTTTAAGGGGGCCCTCTGGAAACACCATATATTTT.

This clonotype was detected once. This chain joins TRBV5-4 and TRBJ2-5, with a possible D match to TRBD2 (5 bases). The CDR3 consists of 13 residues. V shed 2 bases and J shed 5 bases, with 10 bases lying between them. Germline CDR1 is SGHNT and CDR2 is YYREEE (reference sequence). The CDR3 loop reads CASSFGLPETQYF. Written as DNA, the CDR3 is TGTGCCAGCAGCTTCGGACTTCCGGAGACCCAGTACTTC. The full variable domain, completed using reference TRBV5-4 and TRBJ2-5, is ETGVTQSPTHLIKTRGQQVTLRCSSQSGHNTVSWYQQALGQGPQFIFQYYREEENGRGNFPPRFSGLQFPNYSSELNVNALELDDSALYLCASSFGLPETQYFGPGTRLLVL.

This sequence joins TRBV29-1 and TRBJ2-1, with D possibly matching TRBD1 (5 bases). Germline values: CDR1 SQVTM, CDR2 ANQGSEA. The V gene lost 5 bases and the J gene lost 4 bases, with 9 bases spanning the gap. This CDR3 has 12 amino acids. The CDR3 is CSVFKGYNEQFF. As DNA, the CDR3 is TGCAGCGTTTTCAAGGGGTACAATGAGCAGTTCTTC.

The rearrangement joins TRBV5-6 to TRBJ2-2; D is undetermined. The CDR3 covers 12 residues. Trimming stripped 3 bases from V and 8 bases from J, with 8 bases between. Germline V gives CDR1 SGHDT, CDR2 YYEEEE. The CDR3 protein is CASSWGRGELFF. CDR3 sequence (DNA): TGTGCCAGCAGCTGGGGAAGGGGGGAGCTGTTTTTT.

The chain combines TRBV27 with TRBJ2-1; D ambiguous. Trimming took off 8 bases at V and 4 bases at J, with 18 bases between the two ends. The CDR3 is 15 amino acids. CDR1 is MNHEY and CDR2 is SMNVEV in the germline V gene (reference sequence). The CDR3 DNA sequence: TGTGCCAGCTCCTGGGATGGAAGACTTTACAATGAGCAGTTCTTC. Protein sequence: CASSWDGRLYNEQFF.

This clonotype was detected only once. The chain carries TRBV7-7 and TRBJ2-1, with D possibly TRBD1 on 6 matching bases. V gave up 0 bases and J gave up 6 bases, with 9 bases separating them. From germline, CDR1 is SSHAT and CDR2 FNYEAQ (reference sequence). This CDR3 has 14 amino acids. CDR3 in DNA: TGTGCCAGCAGCTTAGCGATGGACAGCAATGAGCAGTTCTTC. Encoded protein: CASSLAMDSNEQFF.

The CDR3: CASLPGDTTFYGYTF. The CDR3 DNA follows: TGTGCCAGCCTTCCGGGGGACACAACTTTCTATGGCTACACCTTC. This chain connects TRBV2 to TRBJ1-2; maybe TRBD1 (6 bases). Germline V CDR1 and CDR2: SNHLY, FYNNEI. V dropped 8 bases and J dropped 4 bases, with 20 bases sitting between them. The CDR3 sequence is 15 residues long.

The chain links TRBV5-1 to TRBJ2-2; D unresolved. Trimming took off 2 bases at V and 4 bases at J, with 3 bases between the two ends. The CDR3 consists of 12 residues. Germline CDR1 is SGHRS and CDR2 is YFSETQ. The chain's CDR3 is CASSFPTGELFF. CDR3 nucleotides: TGCGCCAGCAGCTTCCCCACCGGGGAGCTGTTTTTT.

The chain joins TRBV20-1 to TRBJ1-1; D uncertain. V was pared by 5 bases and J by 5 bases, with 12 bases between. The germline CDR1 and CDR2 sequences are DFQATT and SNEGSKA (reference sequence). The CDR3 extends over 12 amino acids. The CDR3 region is CSAPGPNTEAFF. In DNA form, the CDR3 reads TGCAGTGCTCCCGGGCCGAATACTGAAGCTTTCTTT.

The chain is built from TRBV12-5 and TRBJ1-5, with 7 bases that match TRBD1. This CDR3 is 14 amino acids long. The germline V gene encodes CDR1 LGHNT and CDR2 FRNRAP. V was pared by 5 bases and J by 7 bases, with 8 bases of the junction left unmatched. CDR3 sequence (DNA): TGTGCTAGTGGTACAGGGGTATGGGAACAGCCCCAGCATTTT. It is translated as CASGTGVWEQPQHF.

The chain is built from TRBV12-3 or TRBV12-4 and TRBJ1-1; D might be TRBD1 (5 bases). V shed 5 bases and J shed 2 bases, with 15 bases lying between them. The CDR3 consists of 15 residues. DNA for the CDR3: TGTGCCAGCAGTCCGTTAGGGGATTTAAACACTGAAGCTTTCTTT. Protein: CASSPLGDLNTEAFF.

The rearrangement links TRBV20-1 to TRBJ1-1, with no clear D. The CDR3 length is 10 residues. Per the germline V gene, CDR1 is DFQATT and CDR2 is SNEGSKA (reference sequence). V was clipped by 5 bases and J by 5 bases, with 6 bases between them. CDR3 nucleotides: TGCAGTGCTTCGGGGACTGAAGCTTTCTTT. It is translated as CSASGTEAFF.

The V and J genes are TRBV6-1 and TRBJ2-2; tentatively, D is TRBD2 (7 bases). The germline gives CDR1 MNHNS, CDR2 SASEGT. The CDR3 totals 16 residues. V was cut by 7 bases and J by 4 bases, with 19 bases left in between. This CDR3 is CASKGPRGLSTGELFF. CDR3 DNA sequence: TGTGCCAGCAAGGGACCGCGGGGGCTGAGCACCGGGGAGCTGTTTTTT.

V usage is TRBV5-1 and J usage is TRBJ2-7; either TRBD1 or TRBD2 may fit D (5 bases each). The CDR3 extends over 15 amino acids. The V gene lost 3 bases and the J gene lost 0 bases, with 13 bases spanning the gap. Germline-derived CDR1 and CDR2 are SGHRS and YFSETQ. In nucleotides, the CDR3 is TGCGCCAGCAGCTATCGTGGGGGTTTCTCCTACGAGCAGTACTTC. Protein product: CASSYRGGFSYEQYF.

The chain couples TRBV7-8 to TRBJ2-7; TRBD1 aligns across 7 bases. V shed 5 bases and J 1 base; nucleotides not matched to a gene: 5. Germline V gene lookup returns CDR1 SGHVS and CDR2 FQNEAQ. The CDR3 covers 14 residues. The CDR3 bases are TGTGCCAGCAGCCTCCAACAGGGGTCCTACGAGCAGTACTTC. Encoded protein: CASSLQQGSYEQYF.